This T cell receptor (beta chain) was captured in a study of blood T cell repertoires in COVID-19. Assay used: immunoSEQ multiplex PCR; TCRdb lists only in-frame clones, some missing. The data contain 200,000 or so clones, roughly 84% of them seen just once; the ten biggest clones take up about 10%. Germline V gives CDR1 MGHDK, CDR2 SYGVNS. The CDR3 consists of 13 residues. V was trimmed by 3 bases and J by 4 bases, leaving 7 bases between them. The material sequenced was peripheral blood. The sequence was collected from an elderly woman with COVID-19, enrolled during active disease. The rearrangement uses TRBV25-1 and TRBJ1-5, with D maybe TRBD1 (5 bases). CDR3 region: CASSDQGNQPQHF. The CDR3 DNA reads TGTGCCAGCAGTGACCAGGGTAATCAGCCCCAGCATTTT.